This T cell receptor beta chain came from a study of human T cells and chemical hapten exposure. On the study more broadly: Mostly female patients had alopecia areata, totalis or universalis. Minor volume differences among pooled libraries chiefly drove per-sample TCR yield variation. General study results and limits: Sensitizing with DPC caused no change in TCRs above 1 in 1000 frequency.

One entry per CDR3 protein, called by TCRdb with MiXCR from the RACE reads. The table has approximately 57,000 distinct CDR3 sequences, 7% to 10% seen once. As to this clonotype: Its antigen is still unknown. Since a much larger clone is just one base distant, this may be a read error.

Germline V CDR1 and CDR2: SGHRS, YFSETQ. Trimming cost V 2 bases and J 7 bases; bases outside gene matches: 11. This CDR3 has 15 amino acids. Specified time point: patch test 1, 2 weeks after DPC sensitization. Treatment defined: therapeutic diphenylcyclopropenone sensitization with weekly scalp DPC. V gene TRBV5-1 combines with J gene TRBJ1-1, with TRBD1 matching over 7 bases. The input for sequencing was whole blood, taken in connection with sensitization to the hapten diphenylcyclopropenone (DPC). This TCR was recovered from a woman between 40 and 50 years old with alopecia areata. Some clones in this sample may be carry-over from other donors' samples. CDR3: CASSFKGGEDIEAFF. CDR3 sequence (DNA): TGCGCCAGCAGCTTTAAAGGGGGCGAAGACATTGAAGCTTTCTTT.